The rows below give T cell receptor beta chains drawn from one sample of a study of CD8+ T cells in alopecia areata. Sequencing was performed with immunoSEQ multiplex PCR; in TCRdb, only in-frame clones are kept and a portion is missing. Seen here are hundreds of thousands of clones, roughly three fifths observed once, and the top ten hold 0.95% to 1.5%. The source material was CD4+ T cells sorted from blood, sampled between weeks 44 and 45, from a patient treated with tofacitinib. The origin of the receptors is a human donor with alopecia areata. Each CDR3 is given with its conserved first and last residue. Each record gives: CDR3 length, J gene, D gene, V gene, clone size, CDR3 DNA, CDR3 protein. The D gene is left open where the match is weak. Some rows have no size entry. The others give once, few or many, or a class for an expanded clone.

len: 11
j_gene: TRBJ1-2
d_gene: NA
v_gene: TRBV29-1
abundance: NA
CDR3nt: TGCAGCGCAGGATACCGCTATGGCTACACCTTC
CDR3aa: CSAGYRYGYTF

len: 15
j_gene: TRBJ1-2
d_gene: TRBD1
v_gene: TRBV4-3
abundance: NA
CDR3nt: TGCGCCAGCAGCCAGCAACGGGACAGCTTCTACGGCTACACCTTC
CDR3aa: CASSQQRDSFYGYTF

len: 14
j_gene: TRBJ2-2
d_gene: NA
v_gene: TRBV5-1
abundance: NA
CDR3nt: TGCGCCAGCAGCTTGGCTTCAGGGTATGGGGAGCTGTTTTTT
CDR3aa: CASSLASGYGELFF

len: 13
j_gene: TRBJ1-2
d_gene: NA
v_gene: TRBV10-3
abundance: NA
CDR3nt: TGTGCCATCAGTGAGTCGAGGGAGTATGGCTACACCTTC
CDR3aa: CAISESREYGYTF

len: 12
j_gene: TRBJ2-5
d_gene: NA
v_gene: TRBV29-1
abundance: few
CDR3nt: TGCAGCGTTGAAGACACACGGGAGACCCAGTACTTC
CDR3aa: CSVEDTRETQYF

len: 15
j_gene: TRBJ2-7
d_gene: TRBD2
v_gene: TRBV6-5
abundance: NA
CDR3nt: TGTGCCAGCAGTTACTCGAGAGCGGGGGAGTACGAGCAGTACTTC
CDR3aa: CASSYSRAGEYEQYF

len: 15
j_gene: TRBJ2-2
d_gene: NA
v_gene: TRBV10-3
abundance: few
CDR3nt: TGTGCCATCAGCGTCGACAGAACTGGCACCGGGGAGCTGTTTTTT
CDR3aa: CAISVDRTGTGELFF

len: 14
j_gene: TRBJ1-1
d_gene: TRBD1
v_gene: TRBV11-3
abundance: few
CDR3nt: TGTGCCAGCAGGACCCAGGGGGGGAACACTGAAGCTTTCTTT
CDR3aa: CASRTQGGNTEAFF

len: 12
j_gene: TRBJ1-5
d_gene: NA
v_gene: TRBV6-6
abundance: few
CDR3nt: TGTGCCAGCAGCCCTTCTAATCAGCCCCAGCATTTT
CDR3aa: CASSPSNQPQHF

len: 15
j_gene: TRBJ2-3
d_gene: NA
v_gene: TRBV7-2
abundance: NA
CDR3nt: TGTGCCAGCAGCTCCGGCAGAGGTCGCACAGATACGCAGTATTTT
CDR3aa: CASSSGRGRTDTQYF

len: 19
j_gene: TRBJ2-1
d_gene: TRBD2
v_gene: TRBV10-3
abundance: NA
CDR3nt: TGTGCCATCAGTGACGGGACTAGCGGGGGGCCAGGGTCCTACAATGAGCAGTTCTTC
CDR3aa: CAISDGTSGGPGSYNEQFF

len: 14
j_gene: TRBJ2-1
d_gene: TRBD2
v_gene: TRBV29-1
abundance: few
CDR3nt: TGCAGCGTGATGATGACTAGCGGGGGGGGTGAGCAGTTCTTC
CDR3aa: CSVMMTSGGGEQFF

len: 14
j_gene: TRBJ1-2
d_gene: NA
v_gene: TRBV9
abundance: NA
CDR3nt: TGTGCCAGCAGCGTACAGCCGACAGGTCATGGCTACACCTTC
CDR3aa: CASSVQPTGHGYTF

len: 14
j_gene: TRBJ1-1
d_gene: NA
v_gene: TRBV4-1
abundance: few
CDR3nt: TGCGCCAGCAGCCAAGGACAGCTGAACACTGAAGCTTTCTTT
CDR3aa: CASSQGQLNTEAFF

len: 14
j_gene: TRBJ1-4
d_gene: NA
v_gene: TRBV29-1
abundance: NA
CDR3nt: TGCAGCGTTGCCGGGACACAAGATAATGAAAAACTGTTTTTT
CDR3aa: CSVAGTQDNEKLFF

len: 15
j_gene: TRBJ2-5
d_gene: NA
v_gene: TRBV6-5
abundance: NA
CDR3nt: TGTGCCAGCAGTTACTCGTGGGGGGCCGGAGAGACCCAGTACTTC
CDR3aa: CASSYSWGAGETQYF

len: 11
j_gene: TRBJ2-3
d_gene: NA
v_gene: TRBV27
abundance: few
CDR3nt: TGTGCCAGCAGGACGGGTGAGGCGCAGTATTTT
CDR3aa: CASRTGEAQYF

len: 16
j_gene: TRBJ2-3
d_gene: TRBD2
v_gene: TRBV27
abundance: NA
CDR3nt: TGTGCCAGCAGTTCCCCAGCGGGGGAGAGCACAGATACGCAGTATTTT
CDR3aa: CASSSPAGESTDTQYF

len: 11
j_gene: TRBJ2-7
d_gene: NA
v_gene: TRBV6-5
abundance: NA
CDR3nt: TGTGCCAGCAGTTCGTACCGCGAGCAGTACTTC
CDR3aa: CASSSYREQYF

len: 13
j_gene: TRBJ1-5
d_gene: NA
v_gene: TRBV7-2
abundance: NA
CDR3nt: TGTGCCAGCAGCTCGGAACACAGATGGCCCCAGCATTTT
CDR3aa: CASSSEHRWPQHF

len: 14
j_gene: TRBJ1-3
d_gene: NA
v_gene: TRBV14
abundance: few
CDR3nt: TGTGCCAGCAGCCGCGACAGTTTTGGAAACACCATATATTTT
CDR3aa: CASSRDSFGNTIYF

len: 16
j_gene: TRBJ1-1
d_gene: TRBD1
v_gene: TRBV5-5
abundance: few
CDR3nt: TGTGCCAGCAGCTTGATCCAGGGGGCCGTGAACACTGAAGCTTTCTTT
CDR3aa: CASSLIQGAVNTEAFF

len: 15
j_gene: TRBJ2-7
d_gene: TRBD2
v_gene: TRBV7-9
abundance: NA
CDR3nt: TGTGCCAGCAGCCGCCAGCGGGACGGATACTACGAGCAGTACTTC
CDR3aa: CASSRQRDGYYEQYF

len: 15
j_gene: TRBJ1-1
d_gene: NA
v_gene: TRBV11-2
abundance: NA
CDR3nt: TGTGCCAGCAGCTTAGACTTCGGGCGTTACACTGAAGCTTTCTTT
CDR3aa: CASSLDFGRYTEAFF

len: 14
j_gene: TRBJ2-3
d_gene: NA
v_gene: TRBV2
abundance: few
CDR3nt: TGTGCCAGCAGTGAATCACCTAGCACAGATACGCAGTATTTT
CDR3aa: CASSESPSTDTQYF

len: 15
j_gene: TRBJ2-7
d_gene: TRBD2
v_gene: TRBV5-1
abundance: few
CDR3nt: TGCGCCAGCAGCCGGACTAGCGGGGGGGCCTACGAGCAGTACTTC
CDR3aa: CASSRTSGGAYEQYF

len: 14
j_gene: TRBJ2-7
d_gene: NA
v_gene: TRBV18
abundance: NA
CDR3nt: TGTGCCAGCTCACCCAACGGGGGATCTGACGAGCAGTACTTC
CDR3aa: CASSPNGGSDEQYF

len: 14
j_gene: TRBJ2-3
d_gene: NA
v_gene: TRBV4-3
abundance: NA
CDR3nt: TGCGCCAGCAGCCAAAATTCTGACACAGATACGCAGTATTTT
CDR3aa: CASSQNSDTDTQYF

len: 15
j_gene: TRBJ1-3
d_gene: NA
v_gene: TRBV5-1
abundance: NA
CDR3nt: TGCGCCAGCAGCATTGCGGGATTCTCTGGAAACACCATATATTTT
CDR3aa: CASSIAGFSGNTIYF

len: 13
j_gene: TRBJ1-5
d_gene: NA
v_gene: TRBV30
abundance: NA
CDR3nt: TGTGCCTGGAGTGTACAAGGGACGGAGCCCCAGCATTTT
CDR3aa: CAWSVQGTEPQHF

len: 17
j_gene: TRBJ1-5
d_gene: TRBD1
v_gene: TRBV6-1
abundance: NA
CDR3nt: TGTGCCAGCAGTGAACCAGCGTGGGACAGGGGGAATCAGCCCCAGCATTTT
CDR3aa: CASSEPAWDRGNQPQHF

len: 12
j_gene: TRBJ2-1
d_gene: NA
v_gene: TRBV19
abundance: NA
CDR3nt: TGTGCCGTGAGTGGGTACTACAATGAGCAGTTCTTC
CDR3aa: CAVSGYYNEQFF

len: 13
j_gene: TRBJ1-4
d_gene: NA
v_gene: TRBV6-5
abundance: NA
CDR3nt: TGTGCCAGCGTCGACAGGTTCGGTGAAAAACTGTTTTTT
CDR3aa: CASVDRFGEKLFF

len: 14
j_gene: TRBJ2-4
d_gene: NA
v_gene: TRBV7-2
abundance: NA
CDR3nt: TGTGCCAGCAGCTTAGTAGCGGTCGGAAACATTCAGTACTTC
CDR3aa: CASSLVAVGNIQYF

len: 14
j_gene: TRBJ2-7
d_gene: NA
v_gene: TRBV9
abundance: NA
CDR3nt: TGTGCCAGCAGCGTAGGGCCCACCGACTACGAGCAGTACTTC
CDR3aa: CASSVGPTDYEQYF

len: 13
j_gene: TRBJ2-2
d_gene: NA
v_gene: TRBV30
abundance: NA
CDR3nt: TGTGCCTGCGGGGGTTCGGGCACCGGGGAGCTGTTTTTT
CDR3aa: CACGGSGTGELFF

len: 13
j_gene: TRBJ2-4
d_gene: TRBD1
v_gene: TRBV29-1
abundance: NA
CDR3nt: TGCAGCGTTTCCAGGGGGCGGGCGGACATTCAGTACTTC
CDR3aa: CSVSRGRADIQYF